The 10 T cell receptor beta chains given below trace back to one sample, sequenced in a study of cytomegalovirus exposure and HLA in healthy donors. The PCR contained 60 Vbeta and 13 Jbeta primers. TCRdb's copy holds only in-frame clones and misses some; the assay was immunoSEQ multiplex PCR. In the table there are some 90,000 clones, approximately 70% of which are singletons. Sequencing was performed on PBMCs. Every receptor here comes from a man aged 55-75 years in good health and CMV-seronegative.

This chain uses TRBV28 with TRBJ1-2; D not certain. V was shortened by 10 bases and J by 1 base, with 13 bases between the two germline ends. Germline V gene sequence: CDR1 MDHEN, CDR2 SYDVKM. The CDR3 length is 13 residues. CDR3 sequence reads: CATNWAGNYGYTF. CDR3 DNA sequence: TGTGCCACCAATTGGGCGGGTAACTATGGCTACACCTTC.

The CDR3 is CASSANNSPLHF. The CDR3 DNA sequence: TGTGCCAGCAGTGCTAATAATTCACCCCTCCACTTT. V usage is TRBV2 and J usage is TRBJ1-6; D is ambiguous. Germline loops: CDR1 SNHLY, CDR2 FYNNEI. Trimming removed 4 bases from V and 5 bases from J, with 3 bases in between. This CDR3 region has 12 residues.

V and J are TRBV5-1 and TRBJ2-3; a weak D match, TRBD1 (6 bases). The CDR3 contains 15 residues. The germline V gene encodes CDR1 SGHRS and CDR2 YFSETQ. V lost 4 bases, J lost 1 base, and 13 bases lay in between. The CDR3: CASSSYSGGTDTQYF. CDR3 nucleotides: TGCGCCAGCAGCAGTTACTCAGGGGGCACAGATACGCAGTATTTT.

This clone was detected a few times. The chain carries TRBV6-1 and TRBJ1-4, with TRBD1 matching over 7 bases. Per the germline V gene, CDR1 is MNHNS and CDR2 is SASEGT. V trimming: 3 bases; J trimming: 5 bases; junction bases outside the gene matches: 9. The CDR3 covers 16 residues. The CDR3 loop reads CASSEPGQAGNEKLFF. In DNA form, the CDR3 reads TGTGCCAGCAGTGAGCCAGGACAGGCGGGGAATGAAAAACTGTTTTTT.

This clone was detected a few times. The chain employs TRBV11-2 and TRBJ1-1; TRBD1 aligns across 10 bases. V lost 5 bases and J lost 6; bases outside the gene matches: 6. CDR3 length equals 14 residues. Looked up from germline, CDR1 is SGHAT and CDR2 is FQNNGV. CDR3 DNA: TGTGCCAGCAGCATTCGACAGGGGGCAGCTGAAGCTTTCTTT. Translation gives CASSIRQGAAEAFF.

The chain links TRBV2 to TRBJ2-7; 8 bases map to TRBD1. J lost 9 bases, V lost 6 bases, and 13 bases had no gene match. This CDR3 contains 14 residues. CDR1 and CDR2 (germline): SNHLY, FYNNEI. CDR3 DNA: TGTGCCAGCAGCCCCCTTCAGACAGGGGAGAGGCAGTACTTC. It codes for CASSPLQTGERQYF.

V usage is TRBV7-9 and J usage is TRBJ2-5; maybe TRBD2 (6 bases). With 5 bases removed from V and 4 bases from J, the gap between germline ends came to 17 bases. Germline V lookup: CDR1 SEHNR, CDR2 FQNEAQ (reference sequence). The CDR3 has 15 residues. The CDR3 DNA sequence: TGTGCCAGCAGCCCCTCCGGGGGTGTTGGAGAGACCCAGTACTTC. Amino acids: CASSPSGGVGETQYF.

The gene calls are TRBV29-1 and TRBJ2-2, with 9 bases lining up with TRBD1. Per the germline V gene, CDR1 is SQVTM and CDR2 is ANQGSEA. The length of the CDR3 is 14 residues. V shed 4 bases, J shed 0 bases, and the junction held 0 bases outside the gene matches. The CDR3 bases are TGCAGCGTTGGACAGGGGGCGAACACCGGGGAGCTGTTTTTT. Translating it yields CSVGQGANTGELFF.

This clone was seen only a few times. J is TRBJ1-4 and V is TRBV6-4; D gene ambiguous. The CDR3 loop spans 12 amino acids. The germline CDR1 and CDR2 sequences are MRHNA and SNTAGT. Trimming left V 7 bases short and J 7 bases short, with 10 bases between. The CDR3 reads CASTPISEKLFF. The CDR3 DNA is TGTGCCAGCACCCCGATTAGTGAAAAACTGTTTTTT.

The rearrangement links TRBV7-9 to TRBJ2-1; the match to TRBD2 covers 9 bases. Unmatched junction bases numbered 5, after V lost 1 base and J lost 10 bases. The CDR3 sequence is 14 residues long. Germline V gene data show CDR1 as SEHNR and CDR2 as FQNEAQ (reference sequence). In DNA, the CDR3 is TGTGCCAGCAGCTTAGGCCTAGCGGGATGGGAGCAGTTCTTC. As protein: CASSLGLAGWEQFF.